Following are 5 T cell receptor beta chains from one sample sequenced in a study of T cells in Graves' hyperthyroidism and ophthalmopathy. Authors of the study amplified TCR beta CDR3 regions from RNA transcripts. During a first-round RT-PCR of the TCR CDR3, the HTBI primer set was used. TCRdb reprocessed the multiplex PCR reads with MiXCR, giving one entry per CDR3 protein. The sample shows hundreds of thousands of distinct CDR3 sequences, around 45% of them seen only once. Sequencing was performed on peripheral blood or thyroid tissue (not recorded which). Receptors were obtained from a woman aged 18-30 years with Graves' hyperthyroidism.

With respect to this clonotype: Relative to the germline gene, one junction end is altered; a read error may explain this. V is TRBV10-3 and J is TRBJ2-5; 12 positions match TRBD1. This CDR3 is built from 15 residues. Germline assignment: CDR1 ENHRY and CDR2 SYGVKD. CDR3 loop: CASSTRDRGPETQYF. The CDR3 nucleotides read TGTGCCAGCAGTACCCGGGACAGGGGGCCAGAGACCCAGTACTTC.

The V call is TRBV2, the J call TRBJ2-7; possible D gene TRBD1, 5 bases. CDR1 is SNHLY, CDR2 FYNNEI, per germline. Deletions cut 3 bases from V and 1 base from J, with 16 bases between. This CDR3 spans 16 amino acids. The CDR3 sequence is CASSEMWQGKSYEQYF. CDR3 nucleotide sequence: TGTGCCAGCAGTGAGATGTGGCAGGGCAAATCCTACGAGCAGTACTTC.

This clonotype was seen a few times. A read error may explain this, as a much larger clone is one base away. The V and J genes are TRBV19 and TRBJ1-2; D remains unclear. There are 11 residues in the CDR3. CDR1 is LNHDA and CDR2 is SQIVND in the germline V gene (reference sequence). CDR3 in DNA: TGTGCCAGTAGTATTGCGAATGGCTACGCCTTC. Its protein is CASSIANGYAF.

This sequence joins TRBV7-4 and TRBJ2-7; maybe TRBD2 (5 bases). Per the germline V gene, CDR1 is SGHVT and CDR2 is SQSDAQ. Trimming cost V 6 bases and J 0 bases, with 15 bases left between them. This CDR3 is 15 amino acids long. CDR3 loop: CASRSGRPLSYEQYF. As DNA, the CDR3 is TGTGCCAGCAGGAGTGGGAGACCCCTCTCCTACGAGCAGTACTTC.

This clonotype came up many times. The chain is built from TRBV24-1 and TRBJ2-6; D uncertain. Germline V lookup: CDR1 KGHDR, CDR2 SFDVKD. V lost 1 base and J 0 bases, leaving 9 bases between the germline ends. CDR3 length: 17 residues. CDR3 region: CATSDFVASSGANVLTF. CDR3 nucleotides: TGTGCCACCAGTGATTTTGTTGCATCCTCTGGGGCCAACGTCCTGACTTTC.